This is a list of T cell receptor beta chains from one sample in a study of blood T cell repertoires in COVID-19. TCRdb keeps only in-frame clones here, not all; method: immunoSEQ multiplex PCR. Here the sample spans about 230,000 clones, 88% being singletons. Sequencing input: PBMCs or T cells enriched from blood (not recorded which). The receptors here all came from a woman aged 35 to 49 with acute COVID-19. CDR3s include the opening cysteine and the closing phenylalanine or tryptophan. The D gene is left open where the match is weak. Clone size, where shown, is once, few, many, or a class for clones that have expanded.

>TRBD1|TRBJ1-1|NA|TRBV7-8
CASSLRDRGGSEAFF
TGTGCCAGCAGCTTAAGGGACAGGGGCGGCTCTGAAGCTTTCTTT
>NA|TRBJ1-1|once|TRBV19
CASSMTGFEAFF
TGTGCCAGTAGTATGACAGGCTTTGAAGCTTTCTTT
>TRBD1|TRBJ1-2|NA|TRBV29-1
CSVRDRGHYGYTF
TGCAGCGTTAGGGACAGAGGTCACTATGGCTACACCTTC
>NA|TRBJ2-6|NA|TRBV19
CASSMPRGNSGANVLTF
TGTGCCAGTAGTATGCCCAGGGGTAACTCTGGGGCCAACGTCCTGACTTTC
>TRBD1|TRBJ1-2|NA|TRBV5-4
CASSLGQVYGYTF
TGTGCCAGCAGCCTCGGACAGGTTTATGGCTACACCTTC
>TRBD2|TRBJ2-2|NA|TRBV7-9
CASSFRTSGYNTGELFF
TGTGCCAGCAGCTTTCGGACTAGCGGGTATAACACCGGGGAGCTGTTTTTT
>NA|TRBJ2-1|NA|TRBV6-5
CASSSVGAYNEQFF
TGTGCCAGCAGCTCTGTAGGGGCCTACAATGAGCAGTTCTTC
>TRBD1|TRBJ2-1|NA|TRBV5-1
CASTTFWTTGAYNEQFF
TGCGCCAGCACGACATTTTGGACCACAGGGGCCTACAATGAGCAGTTCTTC
>TRBD2|TRBJ2-7|NA|TRBV6-5
CASSRTSGGTYEQYF
TGTGCCAGCAGTAGGACTAGCGGGGGGACCTACGAGCAGTACTTC
>NA|TRBJ1-2|NA|TRBV12-3/TRBV12-4
CASSLDGIGGYTF
TGTGCCAGCAGTTTAGACGGGATCGGGGGCTACACCTTC
>NA|TRBJ1-4|NA|TRBV2
CASSPAPGGVNEKLFF
TGTGCCAGCAGCCCCGCCCCGGGGGGGGTTAATGAAAAACTGTTTTTT
>NA|TRBJ1-3|NA|TRBV5-1
CASSLEGGNTIYF
TGCGCCAGCAGCTTGGAGGGGGGAAACACCATATATTTT
>TRBD2|TRBJ2-1|NA|TRBV11-2
CASSLVALAGGVDEQFF
TGTGCCAGCAGCTTAGTGGCACTAGCGGGGGGGGTCGATGAGCAGTTCTTC
>TRBD1|TRBJ2-5|NA|TRBV4-1
CASSHGRQGGGETQYF
TGCGCCAGCAGCCATGGGAGACAGGGGGGCGGAGAGACCCAGTACTTC
>TRBD1|TRBJ1-1|NA|TRBV3-1/TRBV3-2
CASSRRTGGNTEAFF
TGTGCCAGCAGCCGACGGACAGGGGGGAACACTGAAGCTTTCTTT
>NA|TRBJ2-1|NA|TRBV24-1
CATSSTRGLNEQFF
TGTGCCACCAGTTCTACCCGAGGACTGAATGAGCAGTTCTTC
>NA|TRBJ1-2|NA|TRBV5-1
CASSFLLREGYTF
TGCGCCAGCAGCTTCCTGCTGAGGGAAGGCTACACCTTC
>TRBD2|TRBJ2-5|NA|TRBV5-1
CASSRGLAGVGKETQYF
TGCGCCAGCAGCAGGGGACTAGCGGGAGTAGGGAAAGAGACCCAGTACTTC